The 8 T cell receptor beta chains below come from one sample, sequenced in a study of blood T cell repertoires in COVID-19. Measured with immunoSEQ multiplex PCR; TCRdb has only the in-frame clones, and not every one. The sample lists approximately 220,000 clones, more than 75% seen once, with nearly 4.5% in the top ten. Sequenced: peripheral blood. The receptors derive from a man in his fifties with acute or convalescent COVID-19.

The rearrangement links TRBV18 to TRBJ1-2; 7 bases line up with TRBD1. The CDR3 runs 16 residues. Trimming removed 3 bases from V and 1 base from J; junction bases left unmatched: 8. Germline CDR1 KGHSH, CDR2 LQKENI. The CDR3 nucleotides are TGTGCCAGCTCACCGTCGGGACAGAAAATTAACTATGGCTACACCTTC. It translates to CASSPSGQKINYGYTF.

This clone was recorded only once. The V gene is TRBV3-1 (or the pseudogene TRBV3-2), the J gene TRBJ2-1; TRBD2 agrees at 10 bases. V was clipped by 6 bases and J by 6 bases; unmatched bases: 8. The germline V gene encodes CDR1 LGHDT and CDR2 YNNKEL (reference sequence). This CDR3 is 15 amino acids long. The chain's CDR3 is CASSRSGGASNEQFF. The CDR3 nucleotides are TGTGCCAGCAGTCGGAGCGGGGGGGCGAGCAATGAGCAGTTCTTC.

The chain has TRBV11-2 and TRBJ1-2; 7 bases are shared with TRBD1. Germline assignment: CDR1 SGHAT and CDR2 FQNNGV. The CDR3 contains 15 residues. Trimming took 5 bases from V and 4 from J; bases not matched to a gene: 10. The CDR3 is CASSARQGGLYGYTF. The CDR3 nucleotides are TGTGCCAGCAGCGCACGACAGGGTGGACTCTATGGCTACACCTTC.

In DNA form, the CDR3 reads TGTGCCAGCAGTGAAGCGGGAGGGAATCAGCCCCAGCATTTT. It translates to CASSEAGGNQPQHF. The V call is TRBV6-1, the J call TRBJ1-5; D is uncertain. This CDR3 spans 14 amino acids. Germline lookup yields CDR1 MNHNS and CDR2 SASEGT. The V gene lost 0 bases and the J gene lost 4 bases, with 7 bases spanning the gap.

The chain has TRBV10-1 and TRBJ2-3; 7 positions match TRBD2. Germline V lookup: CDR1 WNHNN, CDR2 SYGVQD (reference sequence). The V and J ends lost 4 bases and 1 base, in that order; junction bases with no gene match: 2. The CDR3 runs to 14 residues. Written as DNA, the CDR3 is TGCGCCAGCAGTGGACTAGCCCGCACAGATACGCAGTATTTT. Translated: CASSGLARTDTQYF.

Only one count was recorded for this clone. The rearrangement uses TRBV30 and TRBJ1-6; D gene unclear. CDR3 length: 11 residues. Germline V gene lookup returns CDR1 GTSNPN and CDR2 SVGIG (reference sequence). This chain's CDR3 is CAWAGNSPLHF. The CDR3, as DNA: TGTGCTTGGGCGGGGAATTCACCCCTCCACTTT.

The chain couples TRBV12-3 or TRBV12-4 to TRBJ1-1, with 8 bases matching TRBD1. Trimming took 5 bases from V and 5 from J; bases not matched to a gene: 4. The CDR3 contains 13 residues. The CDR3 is CASSSTGGTEAFF. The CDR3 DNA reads TGTGCCAGCAGTAGCACAGGGGGGACTGAAGCTTTCTTT.

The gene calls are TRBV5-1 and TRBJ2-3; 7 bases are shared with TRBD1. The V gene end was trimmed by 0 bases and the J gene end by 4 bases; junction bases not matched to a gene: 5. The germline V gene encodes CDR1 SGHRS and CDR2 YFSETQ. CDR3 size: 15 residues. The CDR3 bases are TGCGCCAGCAGCTTGGTTTCGACAGGGTCAGATACGCAGTATTTT. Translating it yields CASSLVSTGSDTQYF.